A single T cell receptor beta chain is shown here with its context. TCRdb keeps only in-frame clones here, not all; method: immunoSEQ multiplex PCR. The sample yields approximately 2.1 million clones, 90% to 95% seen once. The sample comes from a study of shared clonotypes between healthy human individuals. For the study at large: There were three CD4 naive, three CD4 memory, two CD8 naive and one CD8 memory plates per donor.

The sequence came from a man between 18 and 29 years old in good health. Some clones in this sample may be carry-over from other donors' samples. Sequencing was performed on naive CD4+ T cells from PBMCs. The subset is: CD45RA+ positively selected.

The DNA for the CDR3 is TGCGCCAGCAGTGAACAGGTTACTAACTATGGCTACACCTTC. It translates to CASSEQVTNYGYTF. J is TRBJ1-2 and V is TRBV10-2, with D possibly being TRBD1 (5 bases). Germline CDR1 reads WSHSY; CDR2 reads SAAADI. With 3 bases removed from V and 0 bases from J, the gap between germline ends came to 8 bases. The CDR3 is made up of 14 amino acids.